These 15 T cell receptor beta chains were sequenced from one sample in a study of T-cell reconstitution after alpha-beta-depleted transplantation in children. TCRbeta library preparation incorporated unique molecular identifiers. TCRdb redid the calling of the PCR reads with MiXCR, one entry per CDR3 protein. The sample has about 980,000 distinct CDR3 sequences; less than 30% are singletons. The source material was PBMCs, mostly from graft donor cells, sampled 360 days after TCRalphabeta/CD19-depleted stem cell transplant. The receptors shown here come from a boy younger than two who had a stem cell transplant for SCID, so the T cells may come from the graft donor.

The chain carries TRBV20-1 and TRBJ2-3; no definite D call. The germline CDR1 and CDR2 sequences are DFQATT and SNEGSKA (reference sequence). The CDR3 runs to 14 residues. V lost 2 bases and J 6 bases, leaving 15 bases between the germline ends. CDR3 coding DNA: TGCAGTGCTAGACCGGCGGACCGGCTGGATACGCAGTATTTT. The encoded protein is CSARPADRLDTQYF.

This chain links TRBV20-1 with TRBJ1-1; D is uncertain. Looked up from germline, CDR1 is DFQATT and CDR2 is SNEGSKA (reference sequence). This CDR3 is built from 17 residues. V lost 6 bases to trimming and J lost 0 bases, with 23 bases between them. The CDR3 sequence is CSALLGLDRWMNTEAFF. Written as DNA, the CDR3 is TGCAGTGCACTCCTCGGATTGGACCGCTGGATGAACACTGAAGCTTTCTTT.

This chain links TRBV28 with TRBJ2-5; no clear D gene. CDR1 is MDHEN and CDR2 is SYDVKM in the germline V gene. This CDR3 region has 11 residues. The V end was cut by 5 bases, the J end by 6 bases, with 7 bases between. CDR3 residues: CASSRRKTQYF. The DNA for the CDR3 is TGTGCCAGCAGTCGCCGGAAGACCCAGTACTTC.

The chain links TRBV7-9 to TRBJ1-1; TRBD1 might be the D (6 bases). The CDR3 extends over 12 amino acids. CDR1 is SEHNR and CDR2 is FQNEAQ in the germline V gene (reference sequence). V lost 4 bases to trimming and J lost 7 bases, with 10 bases between them. The CDR3 sequence is CASSWGAVEAFF. The CDR3, as DNA: TGTGCCAGCAGCTGGGGGGCGGTTGAAGCTTTCTTT.

This clonotype was detected a few times. The chain combines TRBV5-1 with TRBJ2-1; TRBD1 matches at 9 bases. This CDR3 has 15 residues. V shed 5 bases and J 7 bases; nucleotides not matched to a gene: 10. Germline V gene data show CDR1 as SGHRS and CDR2 as YFSETQ. CDR3 residues: CASSFGGDRDNEQFF. In nucleotides, the CDR3 is TGCGCCAGCAGTTTCGGAGGGGACAGGGATAATGAGCAGTTCTTC. The full variable domain, completed using reference TRBV5-1 and TRBJ2-1, is KAGVTQTPRYLIKTRGQQVTLSCSPISGHRSVSWYQQTPGQGLQFLFEYFSETQRNKGNFPGRFSGRQFSNSRSEMNVSTLELGDSALYLCASSFGGDRDNEQFFGPGTRLTVL.

This chain uses TRBV2 with TRBJ2-7; D call uncertain. Germline V lookup: CDR1 SNHLY, CDR2 FYNNEI. Trimming removed 7 bases from V and 2 bases from J, with 12 bases in between. This CDR3 has 13 amino acids. This chain's CDR3 is CASIGTKAYEQYF. The CDR3 DNA reads as TGTGCCAGCATTGGTACCAAGGCCTACGAGCAGTACTTC. Full variable domain (rest looked up from reference TRBV2 and TRBJ2-7): EPEVTQTPSHQVTQMGQEVILRCVPISNHLYFYWYRQILGQKVEFLVSFYNNEISEKSEIFDDQFSVERPDGSNFTLKIRSTKLEDSAMYFCASIGTKAYEQYFGPGTRLTVT.

The chain combines TRBV4-1 with TRBJ2-7; weak D call: TRBD2 (5 bases). Germline V lookup: CDR1 MGHRA, CDR2 YSYEKL. This CDR3 has 14 amino acids. Trimming removed 4 bases at V and 1 base at J, with 11 bases between. In DNA, the CDR3 is TGCGCCAGCAGCCCTCAGCTAGCTTCCTACGAGCAGTACTTC. The encoded protein is CASSPQLASYEQYF.

This clonotype showed up many times. V usage is TRBV2 and J usage is TRBJ1-4, with D maybe TRBD1 (5 bases). The V gene lost 4 bases and the J gene lost 7 bases, with 19 bases spanning the gap. Per germline, CDR1 SNHLY and CDR2 FYNNEI. CDR3 length: 16 amino acids. The CDR3 DNA is TGTGCCAGCAGTGCCTCCCCGGGGGGGGTAGGTGAAAAACTGTTTTTT. Protein: CASSASPGGVGEKLFF.

The gene calls are TRBV27 and TRBJ2-1; 9 nucleotides align to TRBD2. The CDR3 runs to 18 residues. With 2 bases clipped from V and 8 bases from J, the junction kept 16 bases outside the gene matches. CDR1 is MNHEY, CDR2 SMNVEV, per germline (reference sequence). The CDR3: CASSLRGWKRGVGHEQFF. The CDR3 DNA is TGTGCCAGCAGTTTAAGAGGTTGGAAGCGGGGGGTAGGACATGAGCAGTTCTTC.

This clonotype showed up many times. The chain carries TRBV6-1 and TRBJ1-1; D might be TRBD1 (6 bases). The germline V gene has CDR1 MNHNS and CDR2 SASEGT. This CDR3 comprises 13 residues. V was cut by 6 bases and J by 4 bases, with 12 bases left in between. The CDR3 DNA reads TGTGCCAGCAGGTGGGGGGCAACCACTGAAGCTTTCTTT. This codes for CASRWGATTEAFF.

In the case of this clonotype: As the CDR3 is not closed by the conserved phenylalanine or tryptophan, this likely results from a read error. It is unclear where the CDR3 begins or ends on the DNA, so no DNA is shown, and the CDR3 is as TCRdb lists it. The chain carries TRBV5-6 and TRBJ2-4; the listed D gene, TRBD1, was not tested against the DNA. CDR1 and CDR2 (germline): SGHDT, YYEEEE. With termini counted, the CDR3 has 12 amino acids. The CDR3: CASSPWDSRPPI.

The genes are TRBV29-1 and TRBJ1-1; 12 bases fit TRBD1. V was pared by 6 bases and J by 6 bases, with 14 bases of the junction left unmatched. The CDR3 is made up of 16 amino acids. Germline CDR1 is SQVTM and CDR2 is ANQGSEA. CDR3 sequence reads: CSVSGPGQGALAEAFF. The CDR3 DNA reads TGCAGCGTCTCGGGACCGGGACAGGGGGCGTTGGCTGAAGCTTTCTTT. Based on the CDR3 plus reference TRBV29-1 and TRBJ1-1, the full variable domain is SAVISQKPSRDICQRGTSLTIQCQVDSQVTMMFWYRQQPGQSLTLIATANQGSEATYESGFVIDKFPISRPNLTFSTLTVSNMSPEDSSIYLCSVSGPGQGALAEAFFGQGTRLTVV.

The rearrangement uses TRBV27 and TRBJ1-4; 7 nucleotides match TRBD1. The length of the CDR3 is 19 residues. CDR1 is MNHEY, CDR2 SMNVEV, per germline (reference sequence). V shed 5 bases and J 9 bases; nucleotides not matched to a gene: 24. The CDR3 nucleotides are TGTGCCAGCAGTCAGAGGGGCCCCCAGGGGGAAAGTAGTAGGAAAAAACTGTTTTTT. This gives the protein CASSQRGPQGESSRKKLFF.

This clonotype was observed a few times. V usage is TRBV7-6 and J usage is TRBJ2-1; D may be TRBD2 (7 bases). The V end was cut by 1 base, the J end by 5 bases, with 18 bases between. This CDR3 contains 17 residues. Germline CDR1 is SGHVS and CDR2 is FNYEAQ. The CDR3 DNA sequence: TGTGCCAGCAGCTTAGAATTCCACGGCGGGGGCAACAATGAGCAGTTCTTC. Residues: CASSLEFHGGGNNEQFF.

The rearrangement joins TRBV7-3 to TRBJ2-5; 10 bases map to TRBD2. V lost 3 bases and J lost 2; bases outside the gene matches: 6. The CDR3 extends over 16 amino acids. Germline V gene data show CDR1 as SGHTA and CDR2 as FQGTGA. In DNA, the CDR3 is TGTGCCAGCAGCTTGGGACTAGCGAAGTTTCAAGAGACCCAGTACTTC. Encoded protein: CASSLGLAKFQETQYF. The entire variable domain, with the rest obtained from reference TRBV7-3 and TRBJ2-5, is as follows: GAGVSQTPSNKVTEKGKYVELRCDPISGHTALYWYRQSLGQGPEFLIYFQGTGAADDSGLPNDRFFAVRPEGSVSTLKIQRTERGDSAVYLCASSLGLAKFQETQYFGPGTRLLVL.